What follows describes a single T cell receptor (beta chain). Its specificity is not known. Other nucleotide sequences in the sample specify the same CDR3. These data come from a study of shared clonotypes between healthy human individuals. Background on the study: A couple of women and a few men aged 18 to 49 served as donors.

Study results and caveats: At large depth, rarefaction still showed sorted-subset sequencing to be incomplete.

The V end was cut by 2 bases, the J end by 4 bases, with 10 bases between. The CDR3 has 15 residues. Germline V lookup: CDR1 SGDLS, CDR2 YYNGEE. Authors' processing steps: Filtering differed since immunoSEQ provided only junctions, with no quality scores. Produced via immunoSEQ multiplex PCR; TCRdb's table is partial and in-frame only. The V and J calls and clone size were taken over from that table, and D and trimming were inferred from the DNA. The data hold millions of clones, with around 90% observed a single time. The clonotype was recovered from a man in his late teens or twenties in good health. This sequence joins TRBV9 and TRBJ2-6; D possibly corresponds to TRBD1 (6 bases). Specimen: naive CD4+ T cells sorted from blood. Sample subset: CD45RA+ positively selected. CDR3 residues: CASSVTGSGANVLTF. The CDR3 DNA is TGTGCCAGCAGCGTCACAGGGTCAGGGGCCAACGTCCTGACTTTC.